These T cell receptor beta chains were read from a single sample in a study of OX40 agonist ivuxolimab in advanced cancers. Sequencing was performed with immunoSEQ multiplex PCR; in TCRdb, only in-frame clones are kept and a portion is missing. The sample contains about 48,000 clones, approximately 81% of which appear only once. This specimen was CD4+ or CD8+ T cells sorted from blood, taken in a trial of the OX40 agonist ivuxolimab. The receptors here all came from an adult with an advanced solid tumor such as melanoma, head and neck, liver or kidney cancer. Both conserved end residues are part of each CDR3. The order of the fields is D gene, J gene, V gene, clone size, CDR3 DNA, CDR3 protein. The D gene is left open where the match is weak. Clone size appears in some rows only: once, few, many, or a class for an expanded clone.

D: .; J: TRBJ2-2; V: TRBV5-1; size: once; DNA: TGCGCCAGCAGCGATAACAGCAACACCGGGGAGCTGTTTTTT; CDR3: CASSDNSNTGELFF
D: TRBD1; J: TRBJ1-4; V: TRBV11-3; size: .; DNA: TGTGCCAGCAGCCTAAAACGGGACAGCTGCTCAACTAATGAAAAACTGTTTTTT; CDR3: CASSLKRDSCSTNEKLFF
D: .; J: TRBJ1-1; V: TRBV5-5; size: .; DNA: TGTGCCAGCAGCTTGGACAGGTACACTGAAGCTTTCTTT; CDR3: CASSLDRYTEAFF
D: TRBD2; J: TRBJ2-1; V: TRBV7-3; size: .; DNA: TGTGCCAGCAGCTTAGGCCTAGCGGGAGTCAATGAGCAGTTCTTC; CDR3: CASSLGLAGVNEQFF
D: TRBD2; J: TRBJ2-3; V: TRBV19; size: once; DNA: TGTGCCAGCTCTAACGGGAGGACAGATACGCAGTATTTT; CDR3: CASSNGRTDTQYF
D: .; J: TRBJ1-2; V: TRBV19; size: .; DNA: TGTGCCACCGGGGACTACCCTAACTATGGCTACACCTTC; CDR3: CATGDYPNYGYTF
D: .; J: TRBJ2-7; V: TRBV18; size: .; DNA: TGTGCCAGCTCCTTACAGTCGTCTTACGAGCAGTACTTC; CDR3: CASSLQSSYEQYF
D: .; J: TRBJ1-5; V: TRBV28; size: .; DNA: TGTGCCATAGGGGTAGGCAATCAGCCCCAGCATTTT; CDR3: CAIGVGNQPQHF
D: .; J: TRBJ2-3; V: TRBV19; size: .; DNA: TGTGCCAGTAGTCCAAACGGGCAATCGCGCACAGATACGCAGTATTTT; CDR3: CASSPNGQSRTDTQYF
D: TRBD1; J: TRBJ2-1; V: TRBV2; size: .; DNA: TGTGCCAGCATACAGGGGGCCTACAATGAGCAGTTCTTC; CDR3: CASIQGAYNEQFF
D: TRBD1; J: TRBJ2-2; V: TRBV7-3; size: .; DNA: TGTGCCAGCAGCGAGGGACAGGGGAACACCGGGGAGCTGTTTTTT; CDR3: CASSEGQGNTGELFF
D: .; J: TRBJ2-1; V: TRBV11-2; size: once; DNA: TGTGCCAGCAGCTTAAGGGAGGAGCAGTTCTTC; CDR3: CASSLREEQFF
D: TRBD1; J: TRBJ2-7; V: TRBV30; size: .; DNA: TGTGCCTGCGAGTTCCCGGACAGGTCCTACGAGCAGTACTTC; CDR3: CACEFPDRSYEQYF
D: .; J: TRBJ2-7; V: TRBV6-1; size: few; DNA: TGTGCCAGCAGTGAAGTGTACAGTCGCTCCTACGAGCAGTACTTC; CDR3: CASSEVYSRSYEQYF
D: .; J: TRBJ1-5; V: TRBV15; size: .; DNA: TGTGCCACCAGCAAGACCTCCCGGCAGCCCCAGCATTTT; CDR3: CATSKTSRQPQHF